The text below deals with one T cell receptor (beta chain). Per germline, CDR1 DFQATT and CDR2 SNEGSKA (reference sequence). CDR3 length: 17 residues. Losses at the gene ends were 6 bases for V and 0 bases for J; bases not matched to a gene: 15. This sample was taken from a study of T cell repertoires in cytomegalovirus infection. Study at large: TCR beta signatures that were public indicated CMV infection and matching HLA type.

Each CDR3 protein gets one entry after TCRdb re-called the reads with MiXCR. The sample holds over 300,000 distinct CDR3 sequences, about a sixth seen once. This clonotype was sampled from a human donor in good health (CMV status not recorded). Some clones in this sample may be carry-over from other donors' samples. The V gene is TRBV20-1, the J gene TRBJ2-3; 7 bases map to TRBD1. What was sequenced was PBMCs. CDR3 DNA sequence: TGCAGTGCCACTAGACCAGCACGCAGGGGGAGCACAGATACGCAGTATTTT. Amino acids: CSATRPARRGSTDTQYF.